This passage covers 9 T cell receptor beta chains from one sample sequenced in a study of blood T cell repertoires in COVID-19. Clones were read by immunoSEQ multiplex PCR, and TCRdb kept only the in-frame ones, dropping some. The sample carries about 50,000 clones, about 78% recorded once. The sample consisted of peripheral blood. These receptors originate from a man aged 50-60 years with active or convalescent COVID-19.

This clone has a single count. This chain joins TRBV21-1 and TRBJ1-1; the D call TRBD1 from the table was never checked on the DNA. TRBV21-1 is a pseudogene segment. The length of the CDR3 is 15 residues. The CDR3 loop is CASTQADRMNTEAFF. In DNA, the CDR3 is TGTGCCAGCACCCAAGCCGACAGAATGAACACTGAAGCTTTCTTT.

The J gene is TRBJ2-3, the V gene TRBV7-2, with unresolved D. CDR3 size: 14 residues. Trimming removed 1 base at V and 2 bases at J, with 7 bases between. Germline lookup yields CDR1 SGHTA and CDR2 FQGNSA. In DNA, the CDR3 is TGTGCCAGCAGCTTAGGGCTGATCACAGATACGCAGTATTTT. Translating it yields CASSLGLITDTQYF.

This chain's CDR3 is CASSLTGVETQYF. The CDR3 nucleotides read TGTGCCAGCAGCCTCACAGGCGTGGAGACCCAGTACTTC. The gene calls are TRBV5-4 and TRBJ2-5, with D perhaps matching TRBD1 (5 bases). The germline V and J ends were trimmed by 4 bases and 5 bases, with 12 bases remaining between them. The CDR3 covers 13 residues. Germline CDR1 and CDR2: SGHNT and YYREEE (reference sequence).

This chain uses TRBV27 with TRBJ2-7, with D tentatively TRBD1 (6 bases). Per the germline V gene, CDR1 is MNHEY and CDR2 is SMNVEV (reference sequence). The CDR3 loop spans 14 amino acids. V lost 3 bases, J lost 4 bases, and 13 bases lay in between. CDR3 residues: CASSFGTRPYEQYF. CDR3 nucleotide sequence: TGTGCCAGCAGTTTCGGGACAAGACCTTACGAGCAGTACTTC.

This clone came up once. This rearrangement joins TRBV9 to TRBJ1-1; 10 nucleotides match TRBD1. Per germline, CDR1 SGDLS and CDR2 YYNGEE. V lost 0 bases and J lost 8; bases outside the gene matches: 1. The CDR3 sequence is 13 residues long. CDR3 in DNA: TGTGCCAGCAGCGTAGAGGACAGGGGGGAAGCTTTCTTT. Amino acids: CASSVEDRGEAFF.

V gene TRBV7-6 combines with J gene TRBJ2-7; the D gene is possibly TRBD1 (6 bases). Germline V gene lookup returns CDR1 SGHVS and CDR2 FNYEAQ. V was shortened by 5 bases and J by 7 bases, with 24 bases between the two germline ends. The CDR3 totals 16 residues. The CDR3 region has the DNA TGTGCCAGCAGCCCGACGGGATCTGAGGGGGAACGAGAGCAGTACTTC. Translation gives CASSPTGSEGEREQYF.

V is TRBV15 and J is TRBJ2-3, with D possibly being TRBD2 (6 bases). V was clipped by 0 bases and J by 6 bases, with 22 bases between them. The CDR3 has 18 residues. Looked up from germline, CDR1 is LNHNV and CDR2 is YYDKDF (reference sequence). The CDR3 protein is CATSRDQKMWEVGDTQYF. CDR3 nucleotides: TGTGCCACCAGCAGAGATCAAAAAATGTGGGAGGTAGGCGATACGCAGTATTTT. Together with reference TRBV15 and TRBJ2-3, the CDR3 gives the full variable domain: DAMVIQNPRYQVTQFGKPVTLSCSQTLNHNVMYWYQQKSSQAPKLLFHYYDKDFNNEADTPDNFQSRRPNTSFCFLDIRSPGLGDTAMYLCATSRDQKMWEVGDTQYFGPGTRLTVL.

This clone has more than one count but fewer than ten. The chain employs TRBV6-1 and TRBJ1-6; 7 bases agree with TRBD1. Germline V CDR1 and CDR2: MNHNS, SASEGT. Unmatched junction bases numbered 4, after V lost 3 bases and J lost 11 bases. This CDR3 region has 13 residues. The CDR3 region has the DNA TGTGCCAGCAGTGAGGGACAGAGGACACCCCTCCACTTT. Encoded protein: CASSEGQRTPLHF.

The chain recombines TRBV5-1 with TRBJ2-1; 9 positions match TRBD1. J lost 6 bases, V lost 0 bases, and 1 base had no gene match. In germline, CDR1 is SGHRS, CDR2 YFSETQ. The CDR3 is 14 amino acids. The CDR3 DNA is TGCGCCAGCAGCTTGGGACAGGGGGTCAATGAGCAGTTCTTC. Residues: CASSLGQGVNEQFF.